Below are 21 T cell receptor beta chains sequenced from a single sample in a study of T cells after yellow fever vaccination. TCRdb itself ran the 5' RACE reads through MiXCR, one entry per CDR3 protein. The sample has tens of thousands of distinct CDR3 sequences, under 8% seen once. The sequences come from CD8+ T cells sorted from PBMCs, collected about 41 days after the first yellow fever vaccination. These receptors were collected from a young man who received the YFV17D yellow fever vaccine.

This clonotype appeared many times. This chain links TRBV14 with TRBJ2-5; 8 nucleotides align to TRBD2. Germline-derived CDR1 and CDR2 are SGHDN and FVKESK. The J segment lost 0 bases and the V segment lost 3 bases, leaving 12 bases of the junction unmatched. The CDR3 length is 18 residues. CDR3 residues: CASSHGTLAGWYQETQYF. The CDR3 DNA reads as TGTGCCAGCAGCCATGGAACTTTAGCGGGATGGTACCAAGAGACCCAGTACTTC. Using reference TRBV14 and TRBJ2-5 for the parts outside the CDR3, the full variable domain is EAGVTQFPSHSVIEKGQTVTLRCDPISGHDNLYWYRRVMGKEIKFLLHFVKESKQDESGMPNNRFLAERTGGTYSTLKVQPAELEDSGVYFCASSHGTLAGWYQETQYFGPGTRLLVL.

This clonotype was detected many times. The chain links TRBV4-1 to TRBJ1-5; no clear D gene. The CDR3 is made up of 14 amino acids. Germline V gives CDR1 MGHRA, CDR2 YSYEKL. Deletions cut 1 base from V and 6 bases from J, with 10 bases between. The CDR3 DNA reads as TGCGCCAGCAGCCAAGCTGCAGAGGTTCAGCCCCAGCATTTT. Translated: CASSQAAEVQPQHF.

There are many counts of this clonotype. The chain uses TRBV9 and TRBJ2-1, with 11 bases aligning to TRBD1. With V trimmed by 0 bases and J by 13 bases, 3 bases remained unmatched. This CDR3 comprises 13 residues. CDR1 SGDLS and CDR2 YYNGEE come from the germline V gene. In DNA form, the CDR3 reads TGTGCCAGCAGCGTAGGGACAGGGGGCCGACAGTTCTTC. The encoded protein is CASSVGTGGRQFF.

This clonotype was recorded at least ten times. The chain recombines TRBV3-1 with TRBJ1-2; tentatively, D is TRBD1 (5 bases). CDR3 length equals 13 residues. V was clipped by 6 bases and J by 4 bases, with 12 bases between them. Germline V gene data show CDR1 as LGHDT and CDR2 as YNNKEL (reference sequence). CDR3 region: CASRGEWFYGYTF. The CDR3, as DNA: TGTGCCAGCAGGGGGGAGTGGTTCTATGGCTACACCTTC.

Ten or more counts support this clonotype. CDR3 residues: CASRAGTSADTQYF. As DNA, the CDR3 is TGTGCCAGCAGGGCCGGGACTAGCGCAGATACGCAGTATTTT. This chain connects TRBV2 to TRBJ2-3, with TRBD2 matching over 10 bases. V lost 6 bases and J lost 4; bases outside the gene matches: 4. CDR1 SNHLY and CDR2 FYNNEI come from the germline V gene. This CDR3 is 14 amino acids long.

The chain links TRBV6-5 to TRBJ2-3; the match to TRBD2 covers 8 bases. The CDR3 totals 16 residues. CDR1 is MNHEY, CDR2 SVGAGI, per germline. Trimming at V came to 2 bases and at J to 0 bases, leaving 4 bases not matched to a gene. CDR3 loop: CASSYGVAGSTDTQYF. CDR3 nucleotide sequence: TGTGCCAGCAGTTACGGAGTAGCGGGGAGCACAGATACGCAGTATTTT.

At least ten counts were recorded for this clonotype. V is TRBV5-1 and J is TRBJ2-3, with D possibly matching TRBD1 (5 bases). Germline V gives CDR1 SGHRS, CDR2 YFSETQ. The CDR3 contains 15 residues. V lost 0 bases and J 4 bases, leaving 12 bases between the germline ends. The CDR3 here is CASSLEGQSADTQYF. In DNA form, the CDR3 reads TGCGCCAGCAGCTTGGAGGGGCAAAGCGCAGATACGCAGTATTTT.

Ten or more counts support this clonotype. CDR3 coding DNA: TGTGCCAGCAGCCAAGAAGGGGGCAGGGGGGTGGCTTTCTTT. This codes for CASSQEGGRGVAFF. The chain couples TRBV14 to TRBJ1-1; 7 bases map to TRBD1. V lost 0 bases and J lost 11; bases outside the gene matches: 9. The CDR3 length is 14 residues. The germline gives CDR1 SGHDN, CDR2 FVKESK.

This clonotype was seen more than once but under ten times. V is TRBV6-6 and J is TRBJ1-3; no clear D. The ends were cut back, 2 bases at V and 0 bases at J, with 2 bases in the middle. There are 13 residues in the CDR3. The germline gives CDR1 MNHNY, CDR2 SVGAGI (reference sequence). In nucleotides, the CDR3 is TGTGCCAGCAGTTACCGCTCTGGAAACACCATATATTTT. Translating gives CASSYRSGNTIYF.

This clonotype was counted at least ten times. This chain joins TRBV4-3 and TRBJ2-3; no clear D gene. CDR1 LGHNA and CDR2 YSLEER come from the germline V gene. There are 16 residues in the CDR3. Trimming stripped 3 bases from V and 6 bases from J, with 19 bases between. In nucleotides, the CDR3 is TGCGCCAGCAGCCAGGAGTTAGTGGGCCACGGGGATACGCAGTATTTT. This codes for CASSQELVGHGDTQYF.

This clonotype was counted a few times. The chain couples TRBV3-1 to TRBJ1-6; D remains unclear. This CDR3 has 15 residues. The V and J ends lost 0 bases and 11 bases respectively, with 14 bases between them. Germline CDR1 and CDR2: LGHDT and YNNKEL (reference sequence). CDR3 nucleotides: TGTGCCAGCAGCCAAGAATCCGGGTTCTTGCCACCCCTCCACTTT. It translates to CASSQESGFLPPLHF.

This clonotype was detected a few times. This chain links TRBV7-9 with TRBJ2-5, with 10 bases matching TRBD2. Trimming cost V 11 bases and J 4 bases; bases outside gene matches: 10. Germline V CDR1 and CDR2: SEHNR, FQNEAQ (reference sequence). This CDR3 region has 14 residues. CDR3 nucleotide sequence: TGTGCCGGACAGCGGGGGGGGTATGGAGAGACCCAGTACTTC. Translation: CAGQRGGYGETQYF. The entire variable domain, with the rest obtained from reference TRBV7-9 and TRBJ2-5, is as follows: DTGVSQNPRHKITKRGQNVTFRCDPISEHNRLYWYRQTLGQGPEFLTYFQNEAQLEKSRLLSDRFSAERPKGSFSTLEIQRTEQGDSAMYLCAGQRGGYGETQYFGPGTRLLVL.

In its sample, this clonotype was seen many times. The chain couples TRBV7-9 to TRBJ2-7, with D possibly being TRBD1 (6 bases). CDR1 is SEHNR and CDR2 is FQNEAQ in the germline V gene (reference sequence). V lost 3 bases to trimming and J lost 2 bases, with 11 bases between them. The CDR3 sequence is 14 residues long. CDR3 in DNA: TGTGCCAGCAGCTTCGCGGACAGCACCTACGAGCAGTACGTC. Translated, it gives CASSFADSTYEQYV.

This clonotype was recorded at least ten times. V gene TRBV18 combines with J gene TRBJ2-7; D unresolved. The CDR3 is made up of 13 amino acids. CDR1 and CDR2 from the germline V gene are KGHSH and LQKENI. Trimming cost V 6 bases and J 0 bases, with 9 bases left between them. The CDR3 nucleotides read TGTGCCAGCTCGGATGAGGCCTCCTACGAGCAGTACTTC. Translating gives CASSDEASYEQYF.

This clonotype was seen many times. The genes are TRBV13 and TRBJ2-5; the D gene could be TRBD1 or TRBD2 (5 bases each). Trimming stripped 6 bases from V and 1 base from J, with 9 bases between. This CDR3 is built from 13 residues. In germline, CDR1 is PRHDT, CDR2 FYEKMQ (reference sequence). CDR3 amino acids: CASRRGTQETQYF. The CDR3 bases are TGTGCCAGCAGGCGAGGGACCCAAGAGACCCAGTACTTC.

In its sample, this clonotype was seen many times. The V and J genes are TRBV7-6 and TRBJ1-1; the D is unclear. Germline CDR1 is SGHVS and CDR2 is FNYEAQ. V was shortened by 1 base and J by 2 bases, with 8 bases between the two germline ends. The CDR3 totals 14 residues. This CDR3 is CASSLDPGNTEAFF. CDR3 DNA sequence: TGTGCCAGCAGCTTAGATCCGGGTAACACTGAAGCTTTCTTT.

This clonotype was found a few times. The CDR3 nucleotides are TGTGCCAGCAGTTTTGACAGGGGCTCCTATGGCTACACCTTC. This codes for CASSFDRGSYGYTF. This chain links TRBV12-3 or TRBV12-4 with TRBJ1-2; 8 bases agree with TRBD1. CDR3 length: 14 amino acids. Trimming cost V 3 bases and J 4 bases; bases outside gene matches: 4.

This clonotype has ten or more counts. CDR3 coding DNA: TGTGCCAGCAGCATCGGACAGGGTGAGAATTCACCCCTCCACTTT. This translates into CASSIGQGENSPLHF. This chain uses TRBV7-9 with TRBJ1-6; 8 nucleotides match TRBD1. The junction had 7 bases not matched to a gene; V was cut back by 5 bases and J by 7 bases. From germline, CDR1 is SEHNR and CDR2 FQNEAQ (reference sequence). The CDR3 contains 15 residues.

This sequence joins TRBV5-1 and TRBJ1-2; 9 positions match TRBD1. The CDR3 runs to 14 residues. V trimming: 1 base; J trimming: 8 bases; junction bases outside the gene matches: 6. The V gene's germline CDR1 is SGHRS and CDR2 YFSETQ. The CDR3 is CASSLTGGREGYTF. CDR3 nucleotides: TGCGCCAGCAGCTTGACAGGGGGCCGCGAAGGCTACACCTTC.

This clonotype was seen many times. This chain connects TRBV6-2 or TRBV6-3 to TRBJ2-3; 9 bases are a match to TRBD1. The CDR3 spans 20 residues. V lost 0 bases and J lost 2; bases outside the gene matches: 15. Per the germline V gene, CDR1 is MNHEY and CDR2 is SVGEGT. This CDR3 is CASSYSGTGSNLDHTDTQYF. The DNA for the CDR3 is TGTGCCAGCAGTTACTCTGGGACAGGGTCCAACCTGGATCACACAGATACGCAGTATTTT.

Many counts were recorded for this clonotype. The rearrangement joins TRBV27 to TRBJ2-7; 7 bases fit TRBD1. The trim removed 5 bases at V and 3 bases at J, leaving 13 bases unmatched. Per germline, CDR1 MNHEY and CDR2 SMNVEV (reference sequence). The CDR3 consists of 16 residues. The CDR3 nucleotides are TGTGCCAGCAGTGGGATCTGGGACAGTAGCAACTACGAGCAGTACGTC. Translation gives CASSGIWDSSNYEQYV.